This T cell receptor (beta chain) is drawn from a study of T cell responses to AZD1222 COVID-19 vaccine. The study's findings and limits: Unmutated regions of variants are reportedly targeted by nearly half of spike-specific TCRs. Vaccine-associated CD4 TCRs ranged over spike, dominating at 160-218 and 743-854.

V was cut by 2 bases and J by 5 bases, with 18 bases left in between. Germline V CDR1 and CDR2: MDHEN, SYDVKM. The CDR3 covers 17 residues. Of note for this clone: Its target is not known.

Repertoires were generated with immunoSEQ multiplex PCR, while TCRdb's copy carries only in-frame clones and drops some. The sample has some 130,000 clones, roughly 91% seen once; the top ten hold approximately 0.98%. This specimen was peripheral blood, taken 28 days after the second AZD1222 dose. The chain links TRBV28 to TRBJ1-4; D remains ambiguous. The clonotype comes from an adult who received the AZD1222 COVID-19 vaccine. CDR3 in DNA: TGTGCCAGCAGTTTAACCGCACCTGGATTCAGAAATGAAAAACTGTTTTTT. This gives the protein CASSLTAPGFRNEKLFF.